This passage covers 10 T cell receptor beta chains from one sample sequenced in a study of blood T cell repertoires in COVID-19. TCRdb's table, derived via immunoSEQ multiplex PCR, lists solely in-frame clones and lacks some. Of 100,000 to 150,000 clones in the sample, around four fifths are singletons; the top ten hold around 5.5%. Input material: peripheral blood. The receptors were gathered from a man in his 60s with acute or convalescent COVID-19.

CDR3 protein: CASGLTAGDTYNEQFF. DNA of the CDR3: TGTGCTAGTGGTCTAACGGCGGGGGACACCTACAATGAGCAGTTCTTC. The V call is TRBV12-5, the J call TRBJ2-1, with TRBD2 as a possible D gene (7 bases). This CDR3 has 16 amino acids. The V and J ends lost 5 bases and 2 bases respectively, with 16 bases between them. From germline, CDR1 is LGHNT and CDR2 FRNRAP.

The genes are TRBV27 and TRBJ1-5; TRBD1 aligns across 10 bases. This CDR3 contains 16 residues. The germline gives CDR1 MNHEY, CDR2 SMNVEV (reference sequence). With 1 base clipped from V and 6 bases from J, the junction kept 6 bases outside the gene matches. As DNA, the CDR3 is TGTGCCAGCAGTTTATTCGGGACAGGGGCAATTCAGCCCCAGCATTTT. Translating gives CASSLFGTGAIQPQHF.

The chain is built from TRBV5-1 and TRBJ2-2, with D maybe TRBD2 (6 bases). The germline CDR1 and CDR2 sequences are SGHRS and YFSETQ. V was cut by 4 bases and J by 4 bases, with 11 bases left in between. The CDR3 sequence is 14 residues long. CDR3 loop: CASSGGTPTGELFF. As DNA, the CDR3 is TGCGCCAGCAGCGGCGGGACGCCCACCGGGGAGCTGTTTTTT.

The rearrangement links TRBV7-9 to TRBJ2-3, with D possibly matching TRBD2 (6 bases). The CDR3 loop spans 14 amino acids. Per the germline V gene, CDR1 is SEHNR and CDR2 is FQNEAQ (reference sequence). Trimming left V 5 bases short and J 6 bases short, with 15 bases between. CDR3 region: CASSRAAGRDTQYF. Here the CDR3 DNA reads TGTGCCAGCAGCCGTGCGGCGGGGCGGGATACGCAGTATTTT.

V usage is TRBV2 and J usage is TRBJ1-1; no reliable D call. The CDR3 extends over 13 amino acids. CDR1 is SNHLY, CDR2 FYNNEI, per germline. V dropped 6 bases and J dropped 1 base, with 9 bases sitting between them. CDR3 DNA sequence: TGTGCCAGCAGCCAACACCCGAACACTGAAGCTTTCTTT. It encodes CASSQHPNTEAFF.

This chain joins TRBV29-1 and TRBJ1-1; maybe TRBD1 (5 bases). Germline values: CDR1 SQVTM, CDR2 ANQGSEA. Trimming cost V 6 bases and J 1 base, with 18 bases left between them. The CDR3 is 15 amino acids. The CDR3 nucleotides are TGCAGCGTGCAGACAGCAAGTTCATCGAACACTGAAGCTTTCTTT. It is translated as CSVQTASSSNTEAFF.

The chain joins TRBV6-1 to TRBJ1-2, with a weak D call TRBD1 (6 bases). CDR1 and CDR2 (germline): MNHNS, SASEGT. Deletions cut 3 bases from V and 8 bases from J, with 10 bases between. CDR3 length: 12 residues. The CDR3 bases are TGTGCCAGCAGTGACCAGGGGCGCGGCTACACCTTC. Residues: CASSDQGRGYTF.

The table lists this clone with a few counts. The J gene is TRBJ1-5, the V gene TRBV2; perhaps TRBD1 as D (5 bases). This CDR3 has 15 amino acids. V was clipped by 6 bases and J by 0 bases, with 12 bases between them. Germline V lookup: CDR1 SNHLY, CDR2 FYNNEI. The CDR3 DNA follows: TGTGCCAGCAGACAGACAGACAATAGCAATCAGCCCCAGCATTTT. This codes for CASRQTDNSNQPQHF.

The CDR3 bases are TGTGCCAGCAGCCCCGGGAGGGACACTGAAGCTTTCTTT. This codes for CASSPGRDTEAFF. The chain employs TRBV9 and TRBJ1-1; D unresolved. Germline CDR1 is SGDLS and CDR2 is YYNGEE. The V and J ends lost 4 bases and 3 bases respectively, with 10 bases between them. This CDR3 region has 13 residues. Complete variable domain (other parts from reference TRBV9 and TRBJ1-1): DSGVTQTPKHLITATGQRVTLRCSPRSGDLSVYWYQQSLDQGLQFLIQYYNGEERAKGNILERFSAQQFPDLHSELNLSSLELGDSALYFCASSPGRDTEAFFGQGTRLTVV.

V gene TRBV9 combines with J gene TRBJ2-7, with 10 bases lining up with TRBD1. The CDR3 consists of 15 residues. The germline V gene has CDR1 SGDLS and CDR2 YYNGEE. The V segment lost 0 bases and the J segment 6 bases; nucleotides outside the gene matches: 6. CDR3 region: CASSVDPTGGGEQYF. For the CDR3, the DNA is TGTGCCAGCAGCGTAGACCCGACAGGGGGCGGCGAGCAGTACTTC.